Sequencing of this TCR beta chain was carried out in a study of T cell responses to AZD1222 COVID-19 vaccine. Study-wide results and limits: In all cases, repertoires were sampled only after the peak T cell response. Within unmutated variant regions lay the reported targets of nearly half of spike-specific TCRs. Females made up more of the donors, who were largely white British, and clonal diversity may have come out too low.

Libraries were prepared by immunoSEQ multiplex PCR; TCRdb keeps only in-frame clonotypes and omits some of them. The sample shows about 86,000 clones, 89% of them seen only once. As concerns this clone: Its antigen is unknown.

Sequences were derived from peripheral blood, sampled on day 0 of AZD1222 vaccination. This sequence was found in an adult in good health.

The DNA for the CDR3 is TGTGCCACCAGTGACCCGAGCGGGAACAACAATGAGCAGTTCTTC. Translation gives CATSDPSGNNNEQFF. V is TRBV24-1 and J is TRBJ2-1, with 7 bases fitting TRBD2. J lost 5 bases, V lost 4 bases, and 7 bases had no gene match. The CDR3 loop spans 15 amino acids. Germline CDR1 and CDR2: KGHDR and SFDVKD.